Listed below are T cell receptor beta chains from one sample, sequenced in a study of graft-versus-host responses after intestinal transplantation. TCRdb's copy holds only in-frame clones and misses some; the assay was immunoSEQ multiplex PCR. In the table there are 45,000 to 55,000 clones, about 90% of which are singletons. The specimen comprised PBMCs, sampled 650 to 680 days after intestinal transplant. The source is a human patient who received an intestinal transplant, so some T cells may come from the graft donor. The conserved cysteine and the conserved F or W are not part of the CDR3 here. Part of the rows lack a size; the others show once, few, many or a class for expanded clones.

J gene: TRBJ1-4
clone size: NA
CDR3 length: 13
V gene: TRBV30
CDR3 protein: AWSGERQTNEKLF

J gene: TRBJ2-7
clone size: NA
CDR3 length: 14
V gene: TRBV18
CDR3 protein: ASSPALTMKSYEQY

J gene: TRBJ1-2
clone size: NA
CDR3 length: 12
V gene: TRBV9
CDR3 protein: ASSVRSGGSGYT

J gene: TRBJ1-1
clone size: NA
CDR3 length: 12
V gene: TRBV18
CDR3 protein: ASSSQQGDTEAF

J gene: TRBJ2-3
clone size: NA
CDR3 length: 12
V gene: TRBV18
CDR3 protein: ASSGTRSTDTQY

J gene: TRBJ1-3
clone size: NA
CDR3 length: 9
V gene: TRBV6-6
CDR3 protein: ASSQQREIY

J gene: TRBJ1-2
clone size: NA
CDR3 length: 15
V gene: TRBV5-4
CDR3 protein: ASSFGTGGGRIYGYT

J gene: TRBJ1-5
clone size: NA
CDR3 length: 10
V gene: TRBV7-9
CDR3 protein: ASSPGSQPQH

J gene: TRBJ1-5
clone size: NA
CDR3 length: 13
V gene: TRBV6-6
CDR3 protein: ASSPGTGIDQPQH

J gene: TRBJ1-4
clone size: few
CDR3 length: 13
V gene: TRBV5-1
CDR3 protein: ASSSPGQADEKLF

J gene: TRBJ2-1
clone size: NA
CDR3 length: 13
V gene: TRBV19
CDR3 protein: ASRERDSLYNEQF

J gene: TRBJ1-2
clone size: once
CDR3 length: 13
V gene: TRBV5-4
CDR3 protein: ASSLASRGQGAGD

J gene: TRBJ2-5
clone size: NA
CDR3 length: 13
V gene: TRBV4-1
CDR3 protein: ASSQGLGGQETQY

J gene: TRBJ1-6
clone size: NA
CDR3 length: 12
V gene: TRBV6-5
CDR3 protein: ASSYQPTDSPLH

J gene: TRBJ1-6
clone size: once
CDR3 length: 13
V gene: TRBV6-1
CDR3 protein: ASSELGTYNSPLH

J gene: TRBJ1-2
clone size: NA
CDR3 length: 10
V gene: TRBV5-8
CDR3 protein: ASSLYNYGYT

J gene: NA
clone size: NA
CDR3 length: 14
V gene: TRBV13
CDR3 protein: ASSQSPSGETYEQY

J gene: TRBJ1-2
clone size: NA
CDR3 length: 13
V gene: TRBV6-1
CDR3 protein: ASSEGAVSGYGYT